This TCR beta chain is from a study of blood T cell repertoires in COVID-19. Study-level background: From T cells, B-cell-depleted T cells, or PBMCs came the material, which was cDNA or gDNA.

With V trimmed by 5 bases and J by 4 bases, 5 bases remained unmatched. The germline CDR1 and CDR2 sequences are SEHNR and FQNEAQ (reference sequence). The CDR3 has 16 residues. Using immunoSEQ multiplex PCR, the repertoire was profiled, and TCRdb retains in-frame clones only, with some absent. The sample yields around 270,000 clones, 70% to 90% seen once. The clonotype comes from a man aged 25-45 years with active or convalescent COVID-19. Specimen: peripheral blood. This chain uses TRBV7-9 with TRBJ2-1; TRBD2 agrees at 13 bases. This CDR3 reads CASSLLAGGKYNEQFF. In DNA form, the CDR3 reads TGTGCCAGCAGCCTACTAGCGGGGGGGAAATACAATGAGCAGTTCTTC. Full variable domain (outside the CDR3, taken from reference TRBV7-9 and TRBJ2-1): DTGVSQNPRHKITKRGQNVTFRCDPISEHNRLYWYRQTLGQGPEFLTYFQNEAQLEKSRLLSDRFSAERPKGSFSTLEIQRTEQGDSAMYLCASSLLAGGKYNEQFFGPGTRLTVL.